This TCR beta chain was captured by sequencing in a study of Ad26.COV2.S vaccination and SARS-CoV-2 variants. Study conclusions and caveats: Whether participants received vaccine or placebo, their non-spike TCR breadth was similar.

As to treatment: some 19 received Ad26.COV2.S at low or high dose, single or two shots; roughly five received placebo; per-sample allocation not given. Sampling happened 63 days after the first vaccine or placebo injection. Profiled with immunoSEQ multiplex PCR; TCRdb holds only in-frame clones, not every one. Of 300,000 to 400,000 clones detected, more than 85% appear once; the ten largest clones hold approximately 5%. Worth noting for this clone: Its antigen is not known.

The CDR3 extends over 14 amino acids. Trimming took 3 bases from V and 1 from J, leaving 10 bases between them. Germline V CDR1 and CDR2: SGDLS, YYNGEE. The receptor was derived from a person between 18 and 60 years old who received the Ad26.COV2.S COVID-19 vaccine or a placebo. Here the sequenced sample was peripheral blood, taken in a trial of Ad26.COV2.S vaccine versus placebo. The chain uses TRBV9 and TRBJ1-1, with a tentative D call TRBD1 (5 bases). DNA of the CDR3: TGTGCCAGCAGCGGCAGGGAAGCGAACACTGAAGCTTTCTTT. It specifies CASSGREANTEAFF.